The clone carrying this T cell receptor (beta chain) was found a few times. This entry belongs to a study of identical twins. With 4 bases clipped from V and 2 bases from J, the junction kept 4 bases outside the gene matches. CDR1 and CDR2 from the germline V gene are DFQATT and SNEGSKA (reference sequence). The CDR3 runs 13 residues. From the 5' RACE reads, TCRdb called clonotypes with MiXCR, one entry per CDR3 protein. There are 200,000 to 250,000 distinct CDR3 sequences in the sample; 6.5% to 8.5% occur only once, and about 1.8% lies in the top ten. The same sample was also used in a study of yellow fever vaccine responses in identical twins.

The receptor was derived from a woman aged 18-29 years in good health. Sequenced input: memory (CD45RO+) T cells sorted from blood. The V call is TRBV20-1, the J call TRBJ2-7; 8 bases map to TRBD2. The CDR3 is CSANSGTAYEQYF. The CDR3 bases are TGCAGTGCTAATAGCGGGACCGCCTACGAGCAGTACTTC.